Below are 26 T cell receptor beta chains sequenced from a single sample in a study of T cells after yellow fever vaccination. TCRdb re-derived calls from the 5' RACE reads in MiXCR, one entry per CDR3 protein. The table includes 200,000 or so distinct CDR3 sequences, around 6.7% detected once. The specimen was CD4+ T cells sorted from PBMCs, collected on the day of the yellow fever booster vaccination. The receptors come from a man under 40 who received the YFV17D yellow fever vaccine.

CDR3 nucleotide sequence: TGTGCCAGCAGCCGGACAGGGTTCCAAGAGACCCAGTACTTC. Protein product: CASSRTGFQETQYF. The chain employs TRBV5-5 and TRBJ2-5; 8 nucleotides match TRBD1. V was clipped by 4 bases and J by 1 base; unmatched bases: 3. Germline V gene sequence: CDR1 SGHKS, CDR2 YYEKEE (reference sequence). This CDR3 has 14 residues.

This clonotype was seen repeatedly, ten times or more. The rearrangement joins TRBV6-5 to TRBJ2-1; the D is unclear. This CDR3 has 16 residues. Looked up from germline, CDR1 is MNHEY and CDR2 is SVGAGI. V dropped 1 base and J dropped 0 bases, with 10 bases sitting between them. The CDR3 reads CASSYLIWSSYNEQFF. In DNA form, the CDR3 reads TGTGCCAGCAGTTACTTGATCTGGAGCTCCTACAATGAGCAGTTCTTC.

The gene calls are TRBV20-1 and TRBJ1-5; no reliable D call. The ends were cut back, 7 bases at V and 4 bases at J, with 20 bases in the middle. Germline CDR1 DFQATT, CDR2 SNEGSKA (reference sequence). CDR3 length: 15 amino acids. Here the CDR3 reads CSGLTGSAGNQPQHF. The CDR3 DNA reads as TGCAGTGGCCTAACGGGATCCGCGGGAAATCAGCCCCAGCATTTT.

The V call is TRBV6-2 or TRBV6-3, the J call TRBJ2-2; D is ambiguous. The CDR3 runs 14 residues. V was shortened by 8 bases and J by 4 bases, with 14 bases between the two germline ends. The germline CDR1 and CDR2 sequences are MNHEY and SVGEGT. The CDR3 DNA sequence: TGTGCCAGCCAGGAAGGCAGGCTCACCGGGGAGCTGTTTTTT. It specifies CASQEGRLTGELFF.

This clonotype was counted between two and nine times. The chain is built from TRBV6-5 and TRBJ1-1; unclear D gene. Trimming cost V 3 bases and J 11 bases, with 16 bases left between them. There are 13 residues in the CDR3. From germline, CDR1 is MNHEY and CDR2 SVGAGI. The CDR3: CASSYHDSRAAFF. CDR3 DNA: TGTGCCAGCAGTTATCATGACTCGCGGGCGGCTTTCTTT.

The chain links TRBV10-3 to TRBJ1-2; TRBD1 matches 7 bases. V shed 0 bases and J 2 bases; nucleotides not matched to a gene: 0. The CDR3 consists of 14 residues. From germline, CDR1 is ENHRY and CDR2 SYGVKD. The CDR3, as DNA: TGTGCCATCAGTGAGTCGACAGGGAACTATGGCTACACCTTC. Its translation is CAISESTGNYGYTF.

This clonotype was detected ten times or more. V gene TRBV19 combines with J gene TRBJ1-1, with D perhaps matching TRBD1 (5 bases). Germline V gene sequence: CDR1 LNHDA, CDR2 SQIVND (reference sequence). Trimming shortened V by 3 bases and J by 11 bases, and 16 bases separated the two germline ends. The CDR3 sequence is 13 residues long. CDR3 DNA sequence: TGTGCCAGTAGTATGTCCGAGGGCTACAGGGCTTTCTTT. Translated, it gives CASSMSEGYRAFF.

This chain links TRBV7-2 with TRBJ2-4; the match to TRBD1 covers 9 bases. V lost 1 base to trimming and J lost 9 bases; unmatched junction nucleotides: 4. The germline CDR1 and CDR2 sequences are SGHTA and FQGNSA. The CDR3 sequence is 14 residues long. The CDR3 bases are TGTGCCAGCAGCTTAGTCCCACAGGGGGCCATTCAGTACTTC. Residues: CASSLVPQGAIQYF.

The chain couples TRBV12-2 to TRBJ2-3. TRBV12-2 is a documented pseudogene. The CDR3 has 16 amino acids. CDR3 sequence reads: CASRHALGLGTDTQYF. CDR3 DNA sequence: TGTGCAAGTCGCCACGCCCTAGGACTTGGCACTGATACGCAGTATTTT.

This clonotype was seen a handful of times. This chain connects TRBV6-5 to TRBJ2-4, with TRBD2 matching over 8 bases. Germline-derived CDR1 and CDR2 are MNHEY and SVGAGI. CDR3 length: 11 residues. V was clipped by 7 bases and J by 9 bases; unmatched bases: 2. The CDR3 sequence: CASIAGGIQYF. The CDR3 nucleotides are TGTGCCAGCATCGCGGGGGGCATTCAGTACTTC.

This clonotype was detected a few times. V gene TRBV19 combines with J gene TRBJ2-7; 11 bases match TRBD2. The germline CDR1 and CDR2 sequences are LNHDA and SQIVND (reference sequence). Trimming at V came to 6 bases and at J to 5 bases, leaving 9 bases not matched to a gene. The CDR3 is 15 residues long. The CDR3 loop reads CASRTSGTFGHEQYF. DNA of the CDR3: TGTGCCAGTAGGACTAGCGGGACCTTCGGCCACGAGCAGTACTTC.

This clonotype occurred many times. This chain connects TRBV19 to TRBJ2-7; 15 nucleotides match TRBD2. Germline V gene data show CDR1 as LNHDA and CDR2 as SQIVND (reference sequence). Trimming removed 6 bases from V and 3 bases from J; junction bases left unmatched: 12. The CDR3 is 18 amino acids. This chain's CDR3 is CASSTKGLAGGLVYEQYF. The CDR3 bases are TGTGCCAGTAGCACCAAGGGACTAGCGGGAGGTTTGGTCTACGAGCAGTACTTC.

This clonotype was detected many times. V usage is TRBV19 and J usage is TRBJ2-4; TRBD1 aligns across 8 bases. V was pared by 2 bases and J by 13 bases, with 4 bases of the junction left unmatched. The germline V gene has CDR1 LNHDA and CDR2 SQIVND (reference sequence). This CDR3 spans 12 amino acids. This chain's CDR3 is CASSILGQGQYF. The CDR3 DNA follows: TGTGCCAGTAGTATACTCGGACAGGGCCAGTACTTC.

The chain combines TRBV5-1 with TRBJ2-5, with TRBD1 identical over 7 bases. The trim removed 3 bases at V and 2 bases at J, leaving 7 bases unmatched. The CDR3 runs to 15 residues. Germline CDR1 reads SGHRS; CDR2 reads YFSETQ. The chain's CDR3 is CASSWGDRDQETQYF. CDR3 coding DNA: TGCGCCAGCAGCTGGGGAGACAGGGATCAAGAGACCCAGTACTTC.

There are a few counts of this clonotype. The chain recombines TRBV3-1 with TRBJ2-1; weak D call: TRBD2 (6 bases). From germline, CDR1 is LGHDT and CDR2 YNNKEL (reference sequence). The V and J ends lost 8 bases and 11 bases respectively, with 19 bases between them. The CDR3 has 13 amino acids. The CDR3 loop is CASWRGEQGKQFF. The CDR3 coding sequence is TGTGCCAGCTGGAGGGGAGAGCAAGGAAAGCAGTTCTTC.

With regard to this clonotype: An end of the junction differs from the germline gene, which may be a read error. The V gene is TRBV7-7, the J gene TRBJ2-1; perhaps TRBD2 as D (6 bases). The CDR3 runs to 15 residues. Per the germline V gene, CDR1 is SSHAT and CDR2 is FNYEAQ (reference sequence). The CDR3 DNA reads as TGTGCTAGCAGCTTAGAAAGACTAGCCTACAATGAGCAGTTCTTC. Protein sequence: CASSLERLAYNEQFF.

This clonotype has a handful of counts. This chain links TRBV20-1 with TRBJ2-3; no clear D gene. Trimming pared 3 bases from V and 0 bases from J, leaving 13 bases between. CDR1 is DFQATT and CDR2 is SNEGSKA in the germline V gene (reference sequence). This CDR3 is 15 amino acids long. CDR3 nucleotide sequence: TGCAGTGCTAGCAACCCGGCTGTTAGCACAGATACGCAGTATTTT. Protein: CSASNPAVSTDTQYF.

This clonotype was observed a handful of times. V is TRBV20-1 and J is TRBJ1-1; the D gene is possibly TRBD1 (5 bases). The germline V and J ends were trimmed by 6 bases and 3 bases, with 17 bases remaining between them. This CDR3 comprises 14 residues. CDR1 and CDR2 from the germline V gene are DFQATT and SNEGSKA (reference sequence). CDR3 protein: CSARVGGGYTEAFF. The CDR3 DNA sequence: TGCAGTGCCCGGGTCGGTGGGGGGTACACTGAAGCTTTCTTT.

The rearrangement uses TRBV27 and TRBJ2-3, with TRBD2 identical over 11 bases. V lost 8 bases and J lost 3; bases outside the gene matches: 4. The CDR3 extends over 14 amino acids. Germline V CDR1 and CDR2: MNHEY, SMNVEV (reference sequence). The DNA for the CDR3 is TGTGCCAGCGCCGGACTAGCGGGTACAGATACGCAGTATTTT. As protein: CASAGLAGTDTQYF.

This clonotype was found many times. This chain joins TRBV10-2 and TRBJ1-4; the D gene is possibly TRBD1 (5 bases). This CDR3 region has 16 residues. Trimming left V 2 bases short and J 7 bases short, with 17 bases between. Germline V gives CDR1 WSHSY, CDR2 SAAADI. CDR3 coding DNA: TGCGCCAGCAGTGAGCCGTCCTCGGGACGTGGTGAAAAACTGTTTTTT. This encodes CASSEPSSGRGEKLFF.

This clonotype was detected only a few times. The chain employs TRBV7-9 and TRBJ2-5; 9 bases are a match to TRBD1. Germline V gene sequence: CDR1 SEHNR, CDR2 FQNEAQ (reference sequence). Losses at the gene ends were 5 bases for V and 3 bases for J; bases not matched to a gene: 4. The CDR3 contains 14 residues. The CDR3 bases are TGTGCCAGCAGCCGGTGGACAGGGGAAGAGACCCAGTACTTC. Residues: CASSRWTGEETQYF.

This clonotype was seen many times. The gene calls are TRBV6-1 and TRBJ2-1; tentative D call: TRBD1 (6 bases). V lost 5 bases and J lost 1, with 15 bases in between. Germline V gene data show CDR1 as MNHNS and CDR2 as SASEGT. CDR3 length equals 16 residues. The CDR3 sequence: CASSTRTVQSYNEQFF. The CDR3, as DNA: TGTGCCAGCAGTACCCGGACAGTTCAGTCCTACAATGAGCAGTTCTTC.

V is TRBV15 and J is TRBJ2-3, with D perhaps matching TRBD1 or TRBD2 (5 bases each). Trimming took 6 bases from V and 3 from J, leaving 19 bases between them. Looked up from germline, CDR1 is LNHNV and CDR2 is YYDKDF (reference sequence). The CDR3 contains 16 residues. The DNA of the CDR3 is TGTGCCACCAGTAAGGCTGGGGGAAGGTTGACAGATACGCAGTATTTT. This codes for CATSKAGGRLTDTQYF.

Ten or more counts support this clonotype. The CDR3 is CASSSFPGELFF. CDR3 DNA: TGTGCCAGCAGCTCCTTTCCCGGGGAGCTGTTTTTT. This sequence joins TRBV7-2 and TRBJ2-2, with no clear D. The CDR3 contains 12 residues. The germline V and J ends were trimmed by 4 bases and 6 bases, with 6 bases remaining between them. The germline gives CDR1 SGHTA, CDR2 FQGNSA.

This clonotype occurred a few times. The J gene is TRBJ2-1, the V gene TRBV6-2 or TRBV6-3, with 10 bases identical to TRBD2. V trimming: 8 bases; J trimming: 3 bases; junction bases outside the gene matches: 1. The CDR3 is 13 residues long. CDR1 and CDR2 (germline): MNHEY, SVGEGT. The DNA for the CDR3 is TGTGCCAGCTGGACTAGCGGCTACAATGAGCAGTTCTTC. It yields the protein CASWTSGYNEQFF.

The rearrangement uses TRBV20-1 and TRBJ1-2, with no clear D. V was pared by 0 bases and J by 4 bases, with 9 bases between. Germline assignment: CDR1 DFQATT and CDR2 SNEGSKA (reference sequence). The CDR3 loop spans 13 amino acids. The CDR3 here is CSARDEGTYGYTF. CDR3 bases: TGCAGTGCTAGAGATGAGGGCACCTATGGCTACACCTTC.